This entry is about one T cell receptor beta chain. This sample stems from a study of blood T cell repertoires in COVID-19. CDR3 size: 18 residues. Per the germline V gene, CDR1 is LGHDT and CDR2 is YNNKEL (reference sequence). Germline trimming cut 4 bases from V and 5 bases from J; bases unmatched to any gene: 10. Data came from immunoSEQ multiplex PCR; TCRdb stores just in-frame clones and leaves some out. The sample lists 100,000 to 150,000 clones, about 88% occurring once. Sequencing was carried out using peripheral blood. The chain couples TRBV3-1 (or the pseudogene TRBV3-2) to TRBJ2-5; 16 bases match TRBD2. The sequence derives from a woman of 80 years or more with acute or convalescent COVID-19. The CDR3: CASSPYGTSGRAGETQYF. As DNA, the CDR3 is TGTGCCAGCAGCCCGTACGGGACTAGCGGGAGGGCCGGGGAGACCCAGTACTTC.